These 27 T cell receptor beta chains were all obtained from the same sample, sequenced in a study of T cell repertoires in cytomegalovirus infection. From the reads, TCRdb called clonotypes with MiXCR, one entry per CDR3 protein. Altogether more than 250,000 distinct CDR3 sequences are present, roughly 25% being singletons, with the ten largest covering approximately 12%. Antigen specificity for these receptors is unknown. The sample was cultured PBMCs, taken from culture after CMV antigen stimulation. All receptors come from a human donor in good health (CMV status not recorded). Some clones in this sample may be carry-over from other donors' samples.

A few counts support this clonotype. This chain links TRBV2 with TRBJ2-1; D not resolved. Germline V gene lookup returns CDR1 SNHLY and CDR2 FYNNEI. The CDR3 has 12 residues. V was pared by 5 bases and J by 5 bases, with 7 bases between. The CDR3: CASSFTDNEQFF. The CDR3, as DNA: TGTGCCAGCAGTTTTACGGACAATGAGCAGTTCTTC.

This clonotype has just a few counts. The chain carries TRBV12-3 or TRBV12-4 and TRBJ2-1; TRBD2 is a possible D gene (6 bases). The length of the CDR3 is 15 residues. Between the trimmed V and J ends, which lost 4 bases and 8 bases, there was a span of 18 bases. CDR3 sequence: CASSSAGTVGYEQFF. Here the CDR3 DNA reads TGTGCCAGCAGTTCCGCCGGGACTGTTGGATATGAGCAGTTCTTC.

The V and J genes are TRBV20-1 and TRBJ2-6; 8 bases fit TRBD1. The germline CDR1 and CDR2 sequences are DFQATT and SNEGSKA (reference sequence). The CDR3 has 15 residues. The trim removed 6 bases at V and 0 bases at J, leaving 4 bases unmatched. This CDR3 is CSAGTGDSGANVLTF. The CDR3 DNA is TGCAGTGCAGGGACAGGCGACTCTGGGGCCAACGTCCTGACTTTC.

This clonotype was counted only a few times. The V gene is TRBV7-9, the J gene TRBJ2-7; D ambiguous. Trimming stripped 5 bases from V and 6 bases from J, with 11 bases between. The CDR3 extends over 12 amino acids. From germline, CDR1 is SEHNR and CDR2 FQNEAQ (reference sequence). CDR3 coding DNA: TGTGCCAGCAGCGTGGGGTTTGGCGAGCAGTACGTC. Translating it yields CASSVGFGEQYV.

CDR3 protein: CASSFPGGWEQYV. The CDR3, as DNA: TGTGCCAGCAGTTTCCCAGGAGGCTGGGAGCAGTACGTC. The chain uses TRBV12-3 or TRBV12-4 and TRBJ2-7; perhaps TRBD2 as D (5 bases). The CDR3 runs 13 residues. Trimming removed 3 bases from V and 7 bases from J, with 13 bases in between.

This clonotype was observed a few times. CDR3 amino acids: CASSPLGVGAHNEQFF. In DNA form, the CDR3 reads TGTGCCAGCAGTCCCCTGGGAGTGGGGGCCCACAATGAGCAGTTCTTC. This chain links TRBV28 with TRBJ2-1; the D gene is possibly TRBD1 (6 bases). V lost 5 bases and J 5 bases, leaving 19 bases between the germline ends. Germline V lookup: CDR1 MDHEN, CDR2 SYDVKM. The CDR3 sequence is 16 residues long.

This clonotype was detected only a few times. The CDR3 nucleotides are TGTGCCAGCAGTGAAGCCCCGTTGGCGGGGTTGGGTGAGCAGTTCTTC. It is translated as CASSEAPLAGLGEQFF. The chain is built from TRBV2 and TRBJ2-1; a possible D gene is TRBD2 (6 bases). The CDR3 totals 16 residues. Trimming stripped 0 bases from V and 9 bases from J, with 18 bases between. Germline CDR1 SNHLY, CDR2 FYNNEI.

This chain links TRBV7-6 with TRBJ2-5; TRBD1 matches at 8 bases. The J segment lost 2 bases and the V segment lost 5 bases, leaving 7 bases of the junction unmatched. The CDR3 totals 15 residues. Per germline, CDR1 SGHVS and CDR2 FNYEAQ. For the CDR3, the DNA is TGTGCCAGCAGCCTATATCAGGGGGCTCAAGAGACCCAGTACTTC. Translating gives CASSLYQGAQETQYF.

The V gene is TRBV4-1, the J gene TRBJ2-1; TRBD2 might be the D (5 bases). The CDR3 spans 16 residues. From germline, CDR1 is MGHRA and CDR2 YSYEKL. V was shortened by 1 base and J by 4 bases, with 14 bases between the two germline ends. This chain's CDR3 is CASSQAVGGRYNEQFF. CDR3 DNA sequence: TGCGCCAGCAGCCAAGCGGTTGGCGGGCGTTACAATGAGCAGTTCTTC.

V is TRBV4-1 and J is TRBJ1-2; TRBD1 might be the D (6 bases). CDR1 is MGHRA, CDR2 YSYEKL, per germline. V lost 3 bases and J lost 0, with 8 bases in between. The CDR3 length is 14 residues. CDR3: CASSQPGANYGYTF. DNA of the CDR3: TGCGCCAGCAGCCAGCCAGGGGCTAACTATGGCTACACCTTC.

Turning to this clonotype: Germline and junction disagree at one end, which may indicate a read error. V is TRBV7-8 and J is TRBJ2-1; D ambiguous. The CDR3 extends over 16 amino acids. Germline values: CDR1 SGHVS, CDR2 FQNEAQ. In DNA, the CDR3 is TGTGCCAGCAGCTTAGCGCGGATACTCTCCTACAATGAGCACTTCTTC. Amino acids: CASSLARILSYNEHFF.

V and J are TRBV5-3 and TRBJ2-1; D is perhaps TRBD2 (5 bases). TRBV5-3 is classed as an ORF, of uncertain function. The CDR3 totals 17 residues. V was pared by 8 bases and J by 0 bases, with 21 bases between. The CDR3: CASNPGMGTSSYNEQFF. The CDR3 bases are TGTGCCAGCAACCCCGGGATGGGAACGAGCTCCTACAATGAGCAGTTCTTC.

This clonotype was observed a few times. CDR3 residues: CASSLSSGGYTF. CDR3 sequence (DNA): TGTGCCAGCAGTTTATCCTCCGGAGGCTACACCTTC. This rearrangement joins TRBV28 to TRBJ1-2, with D hard to call. This CDR3 is 12 amino acids long. Trimming took off 1 base at V and 8 bases at J, with 8 bases between the two ends. The germline V gene encodes CDR1 MDHEN and CDR2 SYDVKM.

The chain is built from TRBV19 and TRBJ1-2; D gene uncertain. Looked up from germline, CDR1 is LNHDA and CDR2 is SQIVND (reference sequence). V lost 2 bases, J lost 3 bases, and 16 bases lay in between. This CDR3 contains 16 residues. The CDR3 region has the DNA TGTGCCAGTAGTATAAGCTCCGGCGCAACTTACTATGGCTACACCTTC. It is translated as CASSISSGATYYGYTF.

This clonotype was detected ten times or more. The chain has TRBV7-6 and TRBJ2-2; D gene uncertain. The CDR3 is 13 residues long. V was clipped by 4 bases and J by 4 bases, with 7 bases between them. The germline V gene encodes CDR1 SGHVS and CDR2 FNYEAQ. The CDR3 DNA is TGTGCCAGCAGCTCGCTGGGCACCGGGGAGCTGTTTTTT. This codes for CASSSLGTGELFF.

This clonotype was detected only a few times. V is TRBV23-1 and J is TRBJ2-4; 7 bases match TRBD1. TRBV23-1 is an open reading frame, and its role is uncertain. After removal of 6 bases from V and 4 bases from J, the junction contained 9 bases not matched to a gene. The CDR3 has 15 residues. The CDR3 is CASRLITGVKNIQYF. The DNA of the CDR3 is TGCGCCAGCAGACTAATCACAGGGGTAAAAAACATTCAGTACTTC.

This clonotype was observed at least ten times. V gene TRBV7-7 combines with J gene TRBJ1-5, with D uncertain. The V gene's germline CDR1 is SSHAT and CDR2 FNYEAQ (reference sequence). V lost 5 bases to trimming and J lost 4 bases, with 12 bases between them. This CDR3 is built from 14 residues. This CDR3 reads CASSPGLGNQPQHF. As DNA, the CDR3 is TGTGCCAGCAGCCCCGGATTAGGTAATCAGCCCCAGCATTTT.

The chain employs TRBV11-2 and TRBJ2-7; 7 nucleotides line up with TRBD1. Germline values: CDR1 SGHAT, CDR2 FQNNGV. The CDR3 is made up of 15 amino acids. J gave up 2 bases and V 3 bases, and 7 bases lay outside the gene matches. CDR3 residues: CASSLTLGQAYEQYV. CDR3 DNA: TGTGCCAGCAGCTTGACTCTAGGACAGGCCTACGAGCAGTACGTC.

The rearrangement uses TRBV5-1 and TRBJ2-7, with a tentative D call TRBD2 (5 bases). The germline V gene encodes CDR1 SGHRS and CDR2 YFSETQ. V lost 1 base to trimming and J lost 2 bases, with 13 bases between them. The CDR3 runs 15 residues. CDR3 coding DNA: TGCGCCAGCAGCTTGTGGTCCGGGGTAGCCTACGAGCAGTACGTC. Translating it yields CASSLWSGVAYEQYV.

The V call is TRBV7-2, the J call TRBJ2-7; a weak D match, TRBD1 (6 bases). V was cut by 5 bases and J by 5 bases, with 16 bases left in between. Germline V CDR1 and CDR2: SGHTA, FQGNSA. The CDR3 has 14 amino acids. The CDR3 region is CASSQGHPSNEQYF. CDR3 nucleotides: TGTGCCAGCAGCCAGGGACATCCCTCTAACGAGCAGTACTTC.

The genes are TRBV29-1 and TRBJ1-3; maybe TRBD1 (6 bases). This CDR3 region has 12 residues. In germline, CDR1 is SQVTM, CDR2 ANQGSEA. V was shortened by 4 bases and J by 2 bases, with 6 bases between the two germline ends. In DNA, the CDR3 is TGCAGCGTTGGGACAGCTGGAAACACCATATATTTT. Amino acids: CSVGTAGNTIYF.

This clonotype occurred many times. The V gene is TRBV7-2, the J gene TRBJ2-1, with a tentative D call TRBD2 (6 bases). CDR3 length equals 12 residues. Between the trimmed V and J ends, which lost 2 bases and 13 bases, there was a span of 12 bases. Germline V gene lookup returns CDR1 SGHTA and CDR2 FQGNSA. The CDR3 reads CASSLLGDLQFF. The CDR3 DNA is TGTGCCAGCAGCTTACTCGGGGACTTACAGTTCTTC.

Only a few counts were recorded for this clonotype. The V and J genes are TRBV24-1 and TRBJ1-2; a weak D match, TRBD1 (6 bases). This CDR3 has 14 residues. V lost 3 bases to trimming and J lost 7 bases, with 14 bases between them. CDR1 is KGHDR and CDR2 is SFDVKD in the germline V gene. CDR3 coding DNA: TGTGCCACCAGTGATCACGACAGGAGAGGTGGCTACACCTTC. It codes for CATSDHDRRGGYTF.

This clonotype was seen only a few times. The chain couples TRBV7-2 to TRBJ1-2; TRBD1 might be the D (5 bases). Germline V gene lookup returns CDR1 SGHTA and CDR2 FQGNSA. V was clipped by 3 bases and J by 4 bases, with 18 bases between them. The CDR3 is 16 amino acids. DNA for the CDR3: TGTGCCAGCAGCTTGACGGGGCCACCTTCGTTCTATGGCTACACCTTC. Its translation is CASSLTGPPSFYGYTF. Supplemented by reference TRBV7-2 and TRBJ1-2, the full variable domain reads GAGVSQSPSNKVTEKGKDVELRCDPISGHTALYWYRQSLGQGLEFLIYFQGNSAPDKSGLPSDRFSAERTGGSVSTLTIQRTQQEDSAVYLCASSLTGPPSFYGYTFGSGTRLTVV.

This clonotype turned up a few times. The gene calls are TRBV7-9 and TRBJ2-1, with D possibly matching TRBD2 (6 bases). The length of the CDR3 is 14 residues. The V end was cut by 5 bases, the J end by 8 bases, with 16 bases between. Germline V gene data show CDR1 as SEHNR and CDR2 as FQNEAQ (reference sequence). CDR3 sequence: CASSPRGLPYEQFF. DNA for the CDR3: TGTGCCAGCAGCCCCCGGGGACTCCCATATGAGCAGTTCTTC.

This clonotype has just a few counts. This chain uses TRBV6-1 with TRBJ2-7; D ambiguous. The CDR3 is 13 amino acids. Germline CDR1 and CDR2: MNHNS and SASEGT. Trimming stripped 2 bases from V and 5 bases from J, with 10 bases between. The CDR3 coding sequence is TGTGCCAGCAGTGAATGGCTGGGGAACGAGCAGTACGTC. As protein: CASSEWLGNEQYV.

In this sample, this clonotype turned up a few times. The chain recombines TRBV6-8 with TRBJ1-5; no firm D call. The V gene lost 6 bases and the J gene lost 3 bases, with 9 bases spanning the gap. The CDR3 extends over 13 amino acids. Per the germline V gene, CDR1 is MNHGY and CDR2 is SAAAGT. CDR3 bases: TGTGCCAGCAGACTCGACTCCAATCAGCCCCAGCATTTT. Its protein product is CASRLDSNQPQHF.